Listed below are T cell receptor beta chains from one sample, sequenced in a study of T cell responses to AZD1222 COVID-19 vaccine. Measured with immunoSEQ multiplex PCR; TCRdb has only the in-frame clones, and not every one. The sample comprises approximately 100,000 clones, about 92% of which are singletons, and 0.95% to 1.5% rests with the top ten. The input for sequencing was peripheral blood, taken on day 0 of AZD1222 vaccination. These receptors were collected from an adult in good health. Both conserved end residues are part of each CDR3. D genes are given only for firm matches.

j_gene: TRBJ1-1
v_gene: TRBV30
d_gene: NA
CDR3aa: CAWTGGVNTEAFF

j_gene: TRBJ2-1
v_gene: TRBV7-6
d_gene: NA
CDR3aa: CASSLGIGKRQFF

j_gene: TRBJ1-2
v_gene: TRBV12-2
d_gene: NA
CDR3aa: CASRPPLNYGYTF

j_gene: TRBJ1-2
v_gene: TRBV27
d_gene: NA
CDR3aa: CASSKDSEFGYTF

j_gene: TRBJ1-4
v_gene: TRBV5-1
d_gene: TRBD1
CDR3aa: CASSLAGTGINEKLFF

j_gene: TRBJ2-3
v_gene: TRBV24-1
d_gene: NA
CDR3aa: CATSDGTQRFSTDTQYF

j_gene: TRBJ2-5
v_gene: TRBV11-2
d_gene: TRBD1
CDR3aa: CASSLGTGPQETQYF

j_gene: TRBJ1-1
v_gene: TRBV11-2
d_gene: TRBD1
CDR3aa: CASSFPDRAAFF

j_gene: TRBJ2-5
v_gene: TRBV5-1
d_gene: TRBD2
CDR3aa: CASSLKASGVKETQYF

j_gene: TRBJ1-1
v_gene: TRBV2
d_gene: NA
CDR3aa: CASIGTRTEAFF

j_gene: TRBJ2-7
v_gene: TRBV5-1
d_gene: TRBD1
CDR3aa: CASSLGQGAYEQYF

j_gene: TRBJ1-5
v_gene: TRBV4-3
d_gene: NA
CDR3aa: CASSQDSKDSQHF

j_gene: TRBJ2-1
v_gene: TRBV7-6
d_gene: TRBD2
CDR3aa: CASSVILAGGYNEQFF